This T cell receptor (beta chain) was obtained from a study of blood T cell repertoires in COVID-19. Study summary: The samples span acute and convalescent COVID-19 from the United States, Italy and Spain. PBMCs, B-cell-depleted T cells, or T cells provided the cDNA or gDNA that made up the material.

V lost 7 bases and J lost 8, with 20 bases in between. CDR3 length equals 14 residues. Germline V gives CDR1 LNHDA, CDR2 SQIVND (reference sequence). As handled by the study authors: It was from reference gene primer amplification that nucleated cell counts were estimated. The method was immunoSEQ multiplex PCR; TCRdb's version includes in-frame clones alone and lacks a portion of them. Clonal size and the V and J genes are those of that table, whereas D and trimming came from the DNA. The repertoire has over 200,000 clones, 86% of them found once; the top ten carry about 9.8%. Sequences were obtained from peripheral blood. The receptor was isolated from a man aged 40-49 years who had recovered from COVID-19. This chain links TRBV19 with TRBJ1-2; no reliable D call. The chain's CDR3 is CASKGAGSPGGYTF. CDR3 coding DNA: TGTGCCAGTAAAGGAGCAGGCTCGCCGGGGGGCTACACCTTC.